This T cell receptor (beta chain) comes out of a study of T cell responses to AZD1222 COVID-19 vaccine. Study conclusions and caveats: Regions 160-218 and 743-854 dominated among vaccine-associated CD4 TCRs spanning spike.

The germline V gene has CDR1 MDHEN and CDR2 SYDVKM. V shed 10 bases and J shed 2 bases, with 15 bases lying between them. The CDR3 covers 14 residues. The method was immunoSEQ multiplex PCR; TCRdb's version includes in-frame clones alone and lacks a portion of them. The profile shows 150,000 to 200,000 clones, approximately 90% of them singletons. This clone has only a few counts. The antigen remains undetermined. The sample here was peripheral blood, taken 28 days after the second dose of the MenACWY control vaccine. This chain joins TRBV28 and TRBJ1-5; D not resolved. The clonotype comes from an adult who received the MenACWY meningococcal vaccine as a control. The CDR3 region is CATGGSGGNQPQHF. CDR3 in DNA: TGTGCCACCGGAGGGTCAGGTGGCAATCAGCCCCAGCATTTT.